A selection of T cell receptor beta chains follows, all from one sample in a study of beta chain features in type 1 diabetes. Clones were read by immunoSEQ multiplex PCR, and TCRdb kept only the in-frame ones, dropping some. Of over 150,000 clones in the sample, 6.5% to 8.5% were seen once. The source material was central memory CD4+ T cells from blood. All receptors derive from a young man with type 1 diabetes. Each CDR3 is given with its conserved first and last residue. A D gene is named only where the DNA matches it firmly. The size of a clone is reported for some rows only, either as once, few or many, or as a class for expanded clones.

>TRBD1|-|TRBV5-1|TRBJ2-1
CASSQGAAGNEQFF
TGCGCCAGCAGCCAGGGGGCCGCAGGGAATGAGCAGTTCTTC
>-|few|TRBV6-6|TRBJ1-2
CASSYSITGVQDGYTF
TGTGCCAGCAGTTACTCGATCACGGGAGTTCAGGATGGCTACACCTTC
>-|-|TRBV30|TRBJ2-5
CARNNGGAGETQYF
TGTGCCCGCAACAATGGGGGGGCCGGGGAGACCCAGTACTTC
>TRBD1|few|TRBV28|TRBJ1-6
CASSGTGVWSPLHF
TGTGCCAGCAGTGGGACAGGGGTATGGTCACCCCTCCACTTT
>-|-|TRBV18|TRBJ2-1
CASSPSFRQDYNEQFF
TGTGCCAGCTCACCGTCCTTCAGACAGGATTACAATGAGCAGTTCTTC
>-|-|TRBV5-4|TRBJ1-1
CASSMTGNTEAFF
TGTGCCAGCAGTATGACAGGGAACACTGAAGCTTTCTTT
>TRBD1|-|TRBV6-1|TRBJ2-7
CASSEGGGNEQYF
TGTGCCAGCAGTGAAGGAGGGGGCAACGAGCAGTACTTC
>TRBD1|few|TRBV4-1|TRBJ2-2
CASSPGQGAMAGELFF
TGCGCCAGCAGCCCCGGACAGGGGGCTATGGCCGGGGAGCTGTTTTTT
>TRBD1|-|TRBV2|TRBJ2-1
CASSGGRDRVVNEQFF
TGTGCCAGCAGTGGGGGTCGAGACAGGGTGGTCAATGAGCAGTTCTTC
>TRBD1|-|TRBV5-4|TRBJ1-1
CASSAGQGAEAFF
TGTGCCAGCAGCGCCGGACAGGGCGCTGAAGCTTTCTTT
>-|few|TRBV19|TRBJ2-7
CASSANRDSEQYF
TGTGCCAGTAGTGCCAACAGGGATTCCGAGCAGTACTTC
>-|few|TRBV28|TRBJ2-1
CASSDRYNEQFF
TGTGCCAGTAGCGATCGCTACAATGAGCAGTTCTTC
>-|many|TRBV27|TRBJ2-3
CASSSSQGTDTQYF
TGTGCCAGCAGTTCCTCACAGGGCACAGATACGCAGTATTTT
>-|-|TRBV30|TRBJ2-4
CAWTPLVASNIQYF
TGTGCCTGGACTCCCCTGGTGGCTAGCAACATTCAGTACTTC
>-|-|TRBV30|TRBJ1-5
CAWGRGEDQPQHF
TGTGCCTGGGGACGGGGAGAAGATCAGCCCCAGCATTTT
>-|few|TRBV7-2|TRBJ1-2
CASSLAQQTYNYGYTF
TGTGCCAGCAGCCTGGCACAGCAGACCTATAACTATGGCTACACCTTC
>TRBD1|many|TRBV4-2|TRBJ2-1
CASSQEGTGPNEQFF
TGTGCCAGCAGCCAAGAAGGGACAGGGCCCAATGAGCAGTTCTTC
>-|-|TRBV2|TRBJ1-2
CASSEAGTSYGYTF
TGTGCCAGCAGTGAAGCGGGGACAAGTTATGGCTACACCTTC
>-|-|TRBV9|TRBJ1-5
CASSVGQANQPQHF
TGTGCCAGCAGCGTAGGCCAAGCGAATCAGCCCCAGCATTTT
>-|few|TRBV18|TRBJ2-1
CASSPAEIYEQFF
TGTGCCAGCTCACCGGCAGAAATTTATGAGCAGTTCTTC
>TRBD1|few|TRBV5-1|TRBJ1-1
CASSLLGTGDTEAFF
TGCGCCAGCAGCTTGCTTGGGACAGGGGACACTGAAGCTTTCTTT
>TRBD2|few|TRBV5-1|TRBJ2-2
CASSSDLAGGPTGELFF
TGCGCCAGCAGCTCAGATTTAGCGGGAGGTCCAACCGGGGAGCTGTTTTTT
>-|few|TRBV15|TRBJ1-3
CATGQGRNTIYF
TGTGCCACCGGGCAGGGGAGAAACACCATATATTTT
>-|few|TRBV29-1|TRBJ1-3
CSAPGHYGNTIYF
TGCAGCGCCCCGGGACATTATGGAAACACCATATATTTT
>TRBD2|-|TRBV5-6|TRBJ2-2
CASSLGLAGERGTGELFF
TGTGCCAGCAGCTTGGGACTAGCGGGAGAGCGAGGCACCGGGGAGCTGTTTTTT
>TRBD1|-|TRBV5-6|TRBJ2-5
CASSNTRTGQETQYF
TGTGCCAGCAGCAACACCAGGACAGGCCAAGAGACCCAGTACTTC
>TRBD2|-|TRBV27|TRBJ2-3
CASSLTGGADTQYF
TGTGCCAGCAGTTTAACCGGGGGGGCAGATACGCAGTATTTT
>TRBD1|few|TRBV9|TRBJ1-4
CASSGQGAGEKLFF
TGTGCCAGCAGCGGACAGGGGGCGGGTGAAAAACTGTTTTTT
>-|few|TRBV5-1|TRBJ2-7
CASSSRQASYEQYF
TGCGCCAGCAGCTCCCGACAGGCCTCCTACGAGCAGTACTTC
>-|few|TRBV28|TRBJ2-1
CASSALSLRYEQFF
TGTGCCAGCAGTGCCTTATCTCTGAGGTATGAGCAGTTCTTC
>-|few|TRBV25-1|TRBJ1-2
CASTYDRSYGYTF
TGTGCCAGCACCTACGACAGAAGCTATGGCTACACCTTC
>-|-|TRBV6-5|TRBJ1-1
CASSYLQGGTEAFF
TGTGCCAGCAGTTACCTCCAGGGAGGCACTGAAGCTTTCTTT
>-|few|TRBV10-3|TRBJ2-5
CAISDHQNQETQYF
TGTGCCATCAGTGACCACCAGAATCAAGAGACCCAGTACTTC
>-|-|TRBV4-3|TRBJ1-2
CASSQEGNSNYGYTF
TGCGCCAGCAGCCAAGAGGGTAACAGTAACTATGGCTACACCTTC
>-|few|TRBV2|TRBJ2-7
CASSVGGYEQYF
TGTGCCAGCAGTGTCGGGGGCTACGAGCAGTACTTC
>TRBD1|-|TRBV9|TRBJ2-3
CASSTLGQGGPDTQYF
TGTGCCAGCAGCACCCTCGGACAGGGGGGACCAGATACGCAGTATTTT
>TRBD2|-|TRBV4-3|TRBJ2-1
CASSPRGGSSYNEQFF
TGCGCCAGCAGTCCCCGGGGGGGGAGCTCCTACAATGAGCAGTTCTTC
>TRBD2|-|TRBV5-1|TRBJ2-1
CASSWDHPGAGNEQFF
TGCGCCAGCAGCTGGGATCATCCCGGAGCGGGGAATGAGCAGTTCTTC
>-|few|TRBV6-5|TRBJ1-6
CAISGGSGVNSPLHF
TGTGCCATCAGTGGAGGGTCGGGGGTCAATTCACCCCTCCACTTT
>-|few|TRBV11-2|TRBJ1-1
CASSLYTNTEAFF
TGTGCCAGCAGCTTATACACGAACACTGAAGCTTTCTTT
>-|-|TRBV18|TRBJ2-1
CASSPQTDNEQFF
TGTGCCAGCTCACCTCAGACAGACAATGAGCAGTTCTTC
>TRBD1|few|TRBV11-2|TRBJ2-7
CASSLQGVDEQYF
TGTGCCAGCAGCCTTCAGGGGGTGGACGAGCAGTACTTC
>-|-|TRBV7-2|TRBJ1-2
CASSSQGQGYGYTF
TGTGCCAGCAGCTCCCAGGGGCAAGGATATGGCTACACCTTC
>TRBD1|-|TRBV11-2|TRBJ1-5
CASSTGTGGPISNQPQHF
TGTGCCAGCAGCACCGGGACAGGGGGCCCCATTAGCAATCAGCCCCAGCATTTT
>-|few|TRBV5-4|TRBJ1-2
CASSLSQDGYTF
TGTGCCAGCAGCCTGAGTCAAGATGGCTACACCTTC
>TRBD1|-|TRBV25-1|TRBJ1-2
CASSRDRGGYGYTF
TGTGCCAGCAGCCGGGACAGGGGGGGGTATGGCTACACCTTC
>-|-|TRBV2|TRBJ2-5
CASKGGKGLETQYF
TGTGCCAGCAAGGGGGGGAAGGGACTGGAGACCCAGTACTTC
>-|-|TRBV7-9|TRBJ1-2
CASSLLLLNYGYTF
TGTGCCAGCAGCTTATTACTTCTTAACTATGGCTACACCTTC
>-|few|TRBV9|TRBJ1-2
CASSTTPYYGYTF
TGTGCCAGCAGCACAACACCTTACTATGGCTACACCTTC
>-|-|TRBV18|TRBJ2-5
CASVPGTGKETQYF
TGTGCCAGTGTCCCCGGTACAGGGAAAGAGACCCAGTACTTC
>-|-|TRBV30|TRBJ2-1
CAWIRTGRDEQFF
TGTGCCTGGATACGGACAGGGAGGGATGAGCAGTTCTTC
>-|few|TRBV27|TRBJ2-2
CASSDRNTGELFF
TGTGCCAGCAGTGACAGGAACACCGGGGAGCTGTTTTTT
>TRBD1|few|TRBV7-2|TRBJ2-4
CASSLGQGENIQYF
TGTGCCAGCAGCTTAGGACAGGGGGAGAACATTCAGTACTTC
>-|few|TRBV29-1|TRBJ1-3
CSVESGNTIYF
TGCAGCGTTGAGAGTGGAAACACCATATATTTT
>TRBD2|few|TRBV28|TRBJ2-1
CASSSLLSLAGGYNEQFF
TGTGCCAGCAGTTCACTACTTTCACTAGCGGGAGGGTACAATGAGCAGTTCTTC